Sequencing of this TCR beta chain was carried out in a study of CD8 T cells in ankylosing spondylitis (dated by TCRdb to about 2017). Broadly, across the study: T cell receptor beta repertoires were profiled in healthy donors and ankylosing spondylitis patients so that disease-linked TCR variants could be found. The full study cohort was made up of about 25 ankylosing spondylitis patients and roughly 100 healthy donors. Samples of peripheral blood were taken, and for ankylosing spondylitis patients, synovial fluid was collected as well.

Broad study findings and their caveats: A TCR beta motif of several highly homologous amino acid variants appeared characteristic of blood from ankylosing spondylitis patients. The disease-linked clones showed a CD8+ phenotype and occurred at relatively low frequencies in peripheral blood. Some motif variants were previously reported in synovial fluid and blood of reactive arthritis patients, suggesting common disease-initiation mechanisms. Significant enrichment of the disease-linked clones was reported in matched synovial fluid samples from ankylosing spondylitis patients.

The sequencer was an Illumina HiSeq 2500. TCR beta libraries were prepared by quantitative 5'-RACE with molecular barcodes. From the authors' description of their analysis: A new computational method based on a probabilistic model of VDJ rearrangement was used to identify disease-linked TCR variants. TCRdb trimmed public reads at Q25 via fastp, called clones via MiXCR and kept in-frame beta chains. When rows share a CDR3 protein, they turn into one entry using the most common DNA and genes. The V and J calls were not made by the authors but by TCRdb's processing. For this sample the table gives fewer than 200,000 distinct CDR3 sequences, of which about 18% were detected only once. The top ten clonotypes cover 4.3% of the sample. The sample holds many counts of this clonotype. The specificity of this receptor is unknown. Base quality data are lacking; no much larger clone is found one base away. CDR1 and CDR2, looked up from the germline V gene (reference sequence), are DFQATT and SNEGSKA. V and J lose 0 bases and 2 bases, and a span of 6 bases separates them. Its CDR3 holds 13 amino acids, cysteine through phenylalanine. The sequence is cut down to CDR3 DNA, 39 bases in frame from base 1.

Material for sequencing was blood, either unsorted or a sorted T cell fraction (not recorded which). The chain is made from TRBV20-1 and TRBJ2-3, with the identity of the D gene unclear. This sequence originates from a male donor aged 10-35 years with ankylosing spondylitis or in good health (not recorded which). Donor details come from another sample of the same person, matched by shared clones. The CDR3 region reads CSARDEYTDTQYF. The base sequence is TGCAGTGCTAGAGACGAATACACAGATACGCAGTATTTT.